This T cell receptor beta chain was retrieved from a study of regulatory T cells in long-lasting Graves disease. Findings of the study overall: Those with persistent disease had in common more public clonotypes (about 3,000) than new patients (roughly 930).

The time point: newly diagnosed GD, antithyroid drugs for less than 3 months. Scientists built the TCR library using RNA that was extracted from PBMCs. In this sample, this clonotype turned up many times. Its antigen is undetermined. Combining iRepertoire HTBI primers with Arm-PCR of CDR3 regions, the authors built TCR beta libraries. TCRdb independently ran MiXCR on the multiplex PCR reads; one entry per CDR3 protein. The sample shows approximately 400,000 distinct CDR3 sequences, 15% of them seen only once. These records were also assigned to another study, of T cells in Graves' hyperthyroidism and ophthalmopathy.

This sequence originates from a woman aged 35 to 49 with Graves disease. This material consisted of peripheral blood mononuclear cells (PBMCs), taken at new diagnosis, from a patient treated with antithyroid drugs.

The CDR3 DNA is TGTGCCAGCAGCTTTCCGCCGGGGGCAGCGAACACCGGGGAGCTGTTTTTT. This encodes CASSFPPGAANTGELFF. V gene TRBV7-2 combines with J gene TRBJ2-2; perhaps D is TRBD1 or TRBD2 (6 bases each). This CDR3 has 17 residues. V lost 3 bases and J 0 bases, leaving 14 bases between the germline ends. Germline-derived CDR1 and CDR2 are SGHTA and FQGNSA.